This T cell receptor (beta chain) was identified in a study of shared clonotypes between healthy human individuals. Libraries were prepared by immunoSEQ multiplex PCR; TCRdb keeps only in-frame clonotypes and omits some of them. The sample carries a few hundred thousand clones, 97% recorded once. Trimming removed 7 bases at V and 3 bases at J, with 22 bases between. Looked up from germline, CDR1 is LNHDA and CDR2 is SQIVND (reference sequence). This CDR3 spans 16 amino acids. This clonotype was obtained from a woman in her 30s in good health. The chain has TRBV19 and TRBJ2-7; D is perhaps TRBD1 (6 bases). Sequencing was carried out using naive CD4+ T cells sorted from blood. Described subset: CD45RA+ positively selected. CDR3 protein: CASTSSAGTKSYEQYF. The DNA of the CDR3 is TGTGCCAGTACCTCGTCCGCCGGGACAAAAAGCTACGAGCAGTACTTC.